This is a list of T cell receptor beta chains from one sample in a study of T cell responses to AZD1222 COVID-19 vaccine. Method: immunoSEQ multiplex PCR; TCRdb's copy keeps in-frame clones and lacks some. The table lists 80,000 to 130,000 clones, 85% to 90% of them singletons. Sequencing was performed on peripheral blood, taken on day 0 of AZD1222 vaccination. All receptors derive from an adult in good health. Both conserved end residues are part of each CDR3. The D gene is left open where the match is weak. Rows give clone size only sometimes, using once, few, many, or a class for an expanded clone.

d_call: TRBD2; j_call: TRBJ2-7; clone_size: -; v_call: TRBV29-1; cdr3_aa: CSVEAGGSYEQYF; cdr3_nt: TGCAGCGTTGAAGCGGGGGGCTCCTACGAGCAGTACTTC
d_call: -; j_call: TRBJ2-2; clone_size: -; v_call: TRBV6-5; cdr3_aa: CASRGNTGELFF; cdr3_nt: TGTGCCAGCAGGGGGAACACCGGGGAGCTGTTTTTT
d_call: -; j_call: TRBJ1-1; clone_size: once; v_call: TRBV3-1/TRBV3-2; cdr3_aa: CASSQVAGTTEAFF; cdr3_nt: TGTGCCAGCAGCCAGGTGGCGGGGACCACTGAAGCTTTCTTT
d_call: -; j_call: TRBJ2-7; clone_size: -; v_call: TRBV11-2; cdr3_aa: CASSLEPGSSYEQYF; cdr3_nt: TGTGCCAGCAGCTTAGAACCCGGCAGCTCCTACGAGCAGTACTTC
d_call: -; j_call: TRBJ1-4; clone_size: -; v_call: TRBV30; cdr3_aa: CAWTPSLATNEKLFF; cdr3_nt: TGTGCCTGGACCCCCTCCCTTGCAACTAATGAAAAACTGTTTTTT
d_call: -; j_call: TRBJ1-1; clone_size: -; v_call: TRBV5-1; cdr3_aa: CASSLYDTEAFF; cdr3_nt: TGCGCCAGCAGCTTGTATGACACTGAAGCTTTCTTT
d_call: TRBD2; j_call: TRBJ2-1; clone_size: -; v_call: TRBV7-2; cdr3_aa: CASSGTSASYNEQFF; cdr3_nt: TGTGCCAGCAGCGGTACTAGCGCCTCCTACAATGAGCAGTTCTTC
d_call: TRBD2; j_call: TRBJ2-7; clone_size: -; v_call: TRBV6-5; cdr3_aa: CASRTGLAGGNEQYF; cdr3_nt: TGTGCCAGCAGGACGGGACTAGCGGGAGGTAACGAGCAGTACTTC
d_call: -; j_call: TRBJ1-5; clone_size: -; v_call: TRBV6-5; cdr3_aa: CASRSRNQPQHF; cdr3_nt: TGTGCCAGCAGGTCAAGGAACCAGCCCCAGCATTTT
d_call: -; j_call: TRBJ2-3; clone_size: -; v_call: TRBV5-1; cdr3_aa: CPTWPEDTQYF; cdr3_nt: TGCCCCACCTGGCCTGAAGATACGCAGTATTTT
d_call: -; j_call: TRBJ1-4; clone_size: -; v_call: TRBV28; cdr3_aa: CASSLATEDEKLFF; cdr3_nt: TGTGCCAGCAGTTTAGCCACCGAGGATGAAAAACTGTTTTTT
d_call: TRBD1; j_call: TRBJ2-7; clone_size: once; v_call: TRBV6-5; cdr3_aa: CASSYRQGGYEQYF; cdr3_nt: TGTGCCAGCAGTTACCGACAGGGGGGATACGAGCAGTACTTC
d_call: TRBD1; j_call: TRBJ1-4; clone_size: -; v_call: TRBV28; cdr3_aa: CASSFGTVSEKLFF; cdr3_nt: TGTGCCAGCAGTTTTGGGACAGTAAGCGAAAAACTGTTTTTT
d_call: -; j_call: TRBJ1-2; clone_size: -; v_call: TRBV28; cdr3_aa: CASSLSSYGYTF; cdr3_nt: TGTGCCAGCAGTTTAAGTAGCTATGGCTACACCTTC